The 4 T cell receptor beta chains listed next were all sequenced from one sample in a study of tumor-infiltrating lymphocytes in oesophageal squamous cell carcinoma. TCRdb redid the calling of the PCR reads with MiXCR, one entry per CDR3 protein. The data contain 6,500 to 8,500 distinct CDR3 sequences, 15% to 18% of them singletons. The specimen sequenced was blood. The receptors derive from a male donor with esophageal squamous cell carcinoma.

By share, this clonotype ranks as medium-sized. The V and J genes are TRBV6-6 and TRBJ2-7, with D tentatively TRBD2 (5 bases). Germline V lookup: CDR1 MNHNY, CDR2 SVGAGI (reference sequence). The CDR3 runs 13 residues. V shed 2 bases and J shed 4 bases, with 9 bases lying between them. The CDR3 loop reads CASSYGERYEQYF. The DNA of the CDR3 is TGTGCCAGCAGTTACGGGGAGAGATACGAGCAGTACTTC.

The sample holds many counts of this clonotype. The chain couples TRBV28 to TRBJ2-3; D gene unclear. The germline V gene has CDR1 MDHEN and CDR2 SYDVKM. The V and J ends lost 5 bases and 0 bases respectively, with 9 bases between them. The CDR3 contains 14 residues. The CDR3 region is CASSIQRSTDTQYF. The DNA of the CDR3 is TGTGCCAGCAGTATCCAGCGCAGCACAGATACGCAGTATTTT.

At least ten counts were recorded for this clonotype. Written as DNA, the CDR3 is TGCGCCAGCAGCAGGGGACAGTCTCTAGCTGAAGCTTTCTTT. The encoded protein is CASSRGQSLAEAFF. The chain couples TRBV5-1 to TRBJ1-1; 7 bases are a match to TRBD1. CDR1 SGHRS and CDR2 YFSETQ come from the germline V gene. Trimming took 4 bases from V and 6 from J; bases not matched to a gene: 9. The CDR3 sequence is 14 residues long.

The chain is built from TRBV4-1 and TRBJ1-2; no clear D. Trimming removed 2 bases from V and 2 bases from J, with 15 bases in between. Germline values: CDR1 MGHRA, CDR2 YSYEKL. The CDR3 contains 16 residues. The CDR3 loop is CASSQLNKGQNYGYTF. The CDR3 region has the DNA TGCGCCAGCAGCCAACTAAATAAGGGTCAAAACTATGGCTACACCTTC.